Each of the 16 T cell receptor beta chains below was sequenced from the same sample in a study of graft-versus-host responses after intestinal transplantation. Profiling relied on immunoSEQ multiplex PCR, and the TCRdb table lists in-frame clones only, not all of them. This sample yields 80,000 to 95,000 clones, of which about 93% are seen a single time; roughly 5.5% belongs to the top ten. Antigens of these TCRs are unknown. This material consisted of unstimulated CD8+ T cells sorted from spleen or lymph node cells, taken before intestinal transplant. The receptors here all came from a human donor who received an intestinal transplant.

The chain recombines TRBV7-9 with TRBJ1-1, with D tentatively TRBD1 (6 bases). Germline V gene lookup returns CDR1 SEHNR and CDR2 FQNEAQ (reference sequence). Trimming took 5 bases from V and 8 from J, leaving 9 bases between them. CDR3 length: 11 amino acids. The CDR3 loop is CASSPGTEAFF. The CDR3 DNA follows: TGTGCCAGCAGCCCAGGGACAGAAGCTTTCTTT.

V and J are TRBV7-6 and TRBJ2-2, with TRBD1 matching 9 bases. Germline V gene data show CDR1 as SGHVS and CDR2 as FNYEAQ. The V gene end was trimmed by 5 bases and the J gene end by 5 bases; junction bases not matched to a gene: 9. The CDR3 sequence is 16 residues long. CDR3 loop: CASSADSGTGTGELFF. The CDR3 bases are TGTGCCAGCAGCGCGGACTCCGGGACAGGGACCGGGGAGCTGTTTTTT.

The CDR3 loop is CASRQEASGSYNEQFF. As DNA, the CDR3 is TGTGCCAGCAGGCAAGAAGCTAGCGGTTCCTACAATGAGCAGTTCTTC. The genes are TRBV11-2 and TRBJ2-1; 7 bases line up with TRBD2. This CDR3 has 16 residues. V gave up 6 bases and J gave up 1 base; unmatched junction bases: 9. Germline CDR1 reads SGHAT; CDR2 reads FQNNGV.

The chain carries TRBV7-6 and TRBJ2-2; D not resolved. The CDR3 length is 16 residues. CDR1 SGHVS and CDR2 FNYEAQ come from the germline V gene. The ends were cut back, 2 bases at V and 3 bases at J, with 13 bases in the middle. The CDR3 region has the DNA TGTGCCAGCAGCTTACGAATCGACATTCACACCGGGGAGCTGTTTTTT. Its translation: CASSLRIDIHTGELFF.

The chain is built from TRBV5-4 and TRBJ2-5; D possibly corresponds to TRBD2 (7 bases). From germline, CDR1 is SGHNT and CDR2 YYREEE (reference sequence). Trimming took 4 bases from V and 3 from J, leaving 25 bases between them. The CDR3 is 18 amino acids. The DNA of the CDR3 is TGTGCCAGCAGCGAGGATGGGGGCGGGAGCCGGGGTGAAGAGACCCAGTACTTC. It specifies CASSEDGGGSRGEETQYF. The complete variable domain, with remaining parts taken from reference TRBV5-4 and TRBJ2-5, reads ETGVTQSPTHLIKTRGQQVTLRCSSQSGHNTVSWYQQALGQGPQFIFQYYREEENGRGNFPPRFSGLQFPNYSSELNVNALELDDSALYLCASSEDGGGSRGEETQYFGPGTRLLVL.

The genes are TRBV18 and TRBJ2-1; D gene uncertain. The CDR3 extends over 14 amino acids. The germline gives CDR1 KGHSH, CDR2 LQKENI. Trimming took 0 bases from V and 5 from J, leaving 8 bases between them. Written as DNA, the CDR3 is TGTGCCAGCTCACCACCGAGTGGCCACAATGAGCAGTTCTTC. Protein product: CASSPPSGHNEQFF.

The chain is built from TRBV7-9 and TRBJ2-1; D call uncertain. The germline gives CDR1 SEHNR, CDR2 FQNEAQ (reference sequence). CDR3 length: 14 amino acids. Between the trimmed V and J ends, which lost 6 bases and 4 bases, there was a span of 13 bases. The CDR3 DNA is TGTGCCAGCAGTACAGAGTTTATATACAATGAGCAGTTCTTC. Translation: CASSTEFIYNEQFF.

This chain uses TRBV7-6 with TRBJ1-1, with 9 bases matching TRBD1. This CDR3 contains 16 residues. Germline assignment: CDR1 SGHVS and CDR2 FNYEAQ. The junction had 12 bases not matched to a gene; V was cut back by 2 bases and J by 8 bases. The CDR3 reads CASSLLGTGPGGEAFF. The CDR3 bases are TGTGCCAGCAGCTTATTGGGGACAGGGCCTGGCGGGGAAGCTTTCTTT.

The count of this clone is one. V and J are TRBV7-6 and TRBJ2-1; 15 bases fit TRBD2. Germline V gene sequence: CDR1 SGHVS, CDR2 FNYEAQ. The junction had 7 bases not matched to a gene; V was cut back by 4 bases and J by 0 bases. The CDR3 has 19 amino acids. The CDR3 bases are TGTGCCAGCAGCTCCGGGACTAGCGGGGGGATTAGCTCCTACAATGAGCAGTTCTTC. As protein: CASSSGTSGGISSYNEQFF.

DNA for the CDR3: TGTGCCAGCACCGCCTTTAAGGGCTCGAACTATGGCTACACCTTC. Amino acids: CASTAFKGSNYGYTF. This rearrangement joins TRBV7-9 to TRBJ1-2; D remains ambiguous. Deletions cut 7 bases from V and 2 bases from J, with 17 bases between. CDR1 and CDR2 (germline): SEHNR, FQNEAQ (reference sequence). The CDR3 length is 15 residues.

The V call is TRBV27, the J call TRBJ1-1; 8 bases map to TRBD1. The germline V gene encodes CDR1 MNHEY and CDR2 SMNVEV (reference sequence). The CDR3 loop spans 18 amino acids. V lost 3 bases, J lost 4 bases, and 16 bases stayed unmatched. CDR3 sequence reads: CASSLWGPGTGDFTEAFF. CDR3 DNA sequence: TGTGCCAGCAGTTTGTGGGGCCCCGGGACAGGAGATTTCACTGAAGCTTTCTTT.

The rearrangement uses TRBV2 and TRBJ1-5; D unresolved. Trimming took 1 base from V and 1 from J, leaving 11 bases between them. The CDR3 is 16 amino acids. CDR1 SNHLY and CDR2 FYNNEI come from the germline V gene. The CDR3 loop reads CASSEEGWGSNQPQHF. CDR3 sequence (DNA): TGTGCCAGCAGTGAAGAGGGTTGGGGAAGCAATCAGCCCCAGCATTTT.

The chain joins TRBV11-2 to TRBJ1-3; D is ambiguous. CDR1 is SGHAT, CDR2 FQNNGV, per germline. The length of the CDR3 is 12 residues. V shed 1 base and J shed 7 bases, with 5 bases lying between them. The CDR3 protein is CASSLVSNTIYF. CDR3 DNA sequence: TGTGCCAGCAGCTTAGTTTCGAACACCATATATTTT. The full variable domain, its missing parts supplied by reference TRBV11-2 and TRBJ1-3, is EAGVAQSPRYKIIEKRQSVAFWCNPISGHATLYWYQQILGQGPKLLIQFQNNGVVDDSQLPKDRFSAERLKGVDSTLKIQPAKLEDSAVYLCASSLVSNTIYFGEGSWLTVV.

The CDR3 loop reads CASSRDGESTDTQYF. The CDR3 DNA sequence: TGCGCCAGCAGCCGTGACGGCGAGAGCACAGATACGCAGTATTTT. The chain recombines TRBV4-1 with TRBJ2-3; no clear D. Germline V gene lookup returns CDR1 MGHRA and CDR2 YSYEKL. This CDR3 region has 15 residues. Trimming took off 4 bases at V and 0 bases at J, with 11 bases between the two ends.

This rearrangement joins TRBV6-5 to TRBJ1-6; D ambiguous. CDR3 size: 15 residues. The V gene lost 2 bases and the J gene lost 5 bases, with 10 bases spanning the gap. CDR1 and CDR2 from the germline V gene are MNHEY and SVGAGI. The CDR3 DNA is TGTGCCAGCAGTTACGAACAAGAGGATAATTCACCCCTCCACTTT. It codes for CASSYEQEDNSPLHF.

About this clone itself: In the same sample, other DNA sequences code for this CDR3. This rearrangement joins TRBV9 to TRBJ2-3; no reliable D call. This CDR3 has 11 amino acids. Deletions cut 3 bases from V and 2 bases from J, with 1 base between. Germline V CDR1 and CDR2: SGDLS, YYNGEE. CDR3 in DNA: TGTGCCAGCAGCGCCACAGATACGCAGTATTTT. Translation gives CASSATDTQYF.